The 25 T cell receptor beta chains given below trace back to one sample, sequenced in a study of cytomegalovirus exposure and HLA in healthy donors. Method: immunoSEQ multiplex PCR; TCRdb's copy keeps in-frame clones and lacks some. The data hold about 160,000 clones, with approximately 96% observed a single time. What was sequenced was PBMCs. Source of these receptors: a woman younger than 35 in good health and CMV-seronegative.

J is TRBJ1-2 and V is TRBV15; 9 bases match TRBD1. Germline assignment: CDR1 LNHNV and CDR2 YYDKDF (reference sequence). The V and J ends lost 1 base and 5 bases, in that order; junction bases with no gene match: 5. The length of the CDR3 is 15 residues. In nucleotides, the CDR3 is TGTGCCACCAGCAGAGTCCCCGGACAGGGGTATGGCTACACCTTC. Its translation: CATSRVPGQGYGYTF.

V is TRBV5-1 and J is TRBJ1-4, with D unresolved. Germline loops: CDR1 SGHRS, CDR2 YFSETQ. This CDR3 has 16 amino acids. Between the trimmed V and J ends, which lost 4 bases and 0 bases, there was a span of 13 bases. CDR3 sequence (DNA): TGCGCCAGCAGCCCCCCGAGCGGTGCAACTAATGAAAAACTGTTTTTT. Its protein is CASSPPSGATNEKLFF.

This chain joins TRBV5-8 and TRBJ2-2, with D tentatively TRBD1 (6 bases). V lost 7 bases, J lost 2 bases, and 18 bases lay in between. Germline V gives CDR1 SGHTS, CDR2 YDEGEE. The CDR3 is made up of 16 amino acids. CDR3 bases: TGTGCCAGCGTAAAGAAGACAGGCGTTAACACCGGGGAGCTGTTTTTT. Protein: CASVKKTGVNTGELFF.

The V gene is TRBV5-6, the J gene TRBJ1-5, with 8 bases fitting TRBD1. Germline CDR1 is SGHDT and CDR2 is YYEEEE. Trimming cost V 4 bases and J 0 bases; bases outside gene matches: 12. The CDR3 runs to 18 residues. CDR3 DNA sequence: TGTGCCAGCAGCATCGGACAGGGTTGGAGGGATAGCAATCAGCCCCAGCATTTT. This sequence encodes CASSIGQGWRDSNQPQHF.

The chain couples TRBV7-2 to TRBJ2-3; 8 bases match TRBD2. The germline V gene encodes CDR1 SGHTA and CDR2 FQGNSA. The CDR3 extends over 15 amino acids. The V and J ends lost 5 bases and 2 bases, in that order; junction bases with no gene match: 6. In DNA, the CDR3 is TGTGCCAGCAGCCCGGGGGGGCGGGTCACAGATACGCAGTATTTT. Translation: CASSPGGRVTDTQYF.

CDR3 region: CASSEGTSGFYEQYF. The DNA of the CDR3 is TGTGCCAGCAGTGAAGGGACTAGCGGATTCTACGAGCAGTACTTC. V gene TRBV6-1 combines with J gene TRBJ2-7; 10 nucleotides align to TRBD2. The germline V gene encodes CDR1 MNHNS and CDR2 SASEGT. The CDR3 consists of 15 residues. V dropped 1 base and J dropped 3; count of bases not matched to a gene: 3.

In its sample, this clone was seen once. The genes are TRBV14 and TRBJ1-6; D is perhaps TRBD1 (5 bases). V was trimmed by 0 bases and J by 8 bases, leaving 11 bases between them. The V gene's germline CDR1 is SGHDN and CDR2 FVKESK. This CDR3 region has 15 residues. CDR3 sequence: CASSQDPGSDSPLHF. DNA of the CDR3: TGTGCCAGCAGCCAAGATCCAGGGTCGGATTCACCCCTCCACTTT.

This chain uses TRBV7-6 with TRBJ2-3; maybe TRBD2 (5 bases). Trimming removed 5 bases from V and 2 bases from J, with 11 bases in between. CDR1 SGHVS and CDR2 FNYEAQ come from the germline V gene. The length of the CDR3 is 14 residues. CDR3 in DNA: TGTGCCAGCAGCGGTTCCGGGAACACAGATACGCAGTATTTT. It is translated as CASSGSGNTDTQYF.

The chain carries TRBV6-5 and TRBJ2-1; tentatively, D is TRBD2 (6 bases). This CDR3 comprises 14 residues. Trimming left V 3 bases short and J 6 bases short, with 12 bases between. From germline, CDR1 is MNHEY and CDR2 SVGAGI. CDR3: CASSYGGTLNEQFF. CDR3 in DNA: TGTGCCAGCAGTTATGGGGGGACCCTCAATGAGCAGTTCTTC.

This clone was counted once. The CDR3 region has the DNA TGTGCCAGCAGCTTGGGAGTGAGCTCCTATAATTCACCCCTCCACTTT. This translates into CASSLGVSSYNSPLHF. The rearrangement joins TRBV5-4 to TRBJ1-6; D gene uncertain. Germline-derived CDR1 and CDR2 are SGHNT and YYREEE (reference sequence). V dropped 0 bases and J dropped 0 bases, with 7 bases sitting between them. The CDR3 totals 16 residues.

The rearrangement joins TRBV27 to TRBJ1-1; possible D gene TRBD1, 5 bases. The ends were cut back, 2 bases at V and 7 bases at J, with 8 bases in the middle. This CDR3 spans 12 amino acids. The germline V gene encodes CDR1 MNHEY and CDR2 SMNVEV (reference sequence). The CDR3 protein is CASSLRGGEAFF. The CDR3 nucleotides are TGTGCCAGCAGTTTAAGGGGTGGTGAAGCTTTCTTT.

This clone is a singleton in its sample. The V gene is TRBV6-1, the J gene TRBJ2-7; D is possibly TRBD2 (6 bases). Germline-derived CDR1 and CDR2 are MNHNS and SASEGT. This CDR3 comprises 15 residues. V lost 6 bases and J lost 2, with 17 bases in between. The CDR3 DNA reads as TGTGCCAGCAGCCGGGGAGGCGTTCCAGCCTACGAGCAGTACTTC. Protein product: CASSRGGVPAYEQYF.

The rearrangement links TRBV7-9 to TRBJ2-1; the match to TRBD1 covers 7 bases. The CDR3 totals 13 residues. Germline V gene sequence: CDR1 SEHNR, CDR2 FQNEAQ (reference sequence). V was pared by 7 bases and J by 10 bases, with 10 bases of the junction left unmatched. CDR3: CASTWKGAGEQFF. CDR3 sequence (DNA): TGTGCCAGCACCTGGAAGGGGGCCGGCGAGCAGTTCTTC. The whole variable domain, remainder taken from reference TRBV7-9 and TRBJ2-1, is DTGVSQNPRHKITKRGQNVTFRCDPISEHNRLYWYRQTLGQGPEFLTYFQNEAQLEKSRLLSDRFSAERPKGSFSTLEIQRTEQGDSAMYLCASTWKGAGEQFFGPGTRLTVL.

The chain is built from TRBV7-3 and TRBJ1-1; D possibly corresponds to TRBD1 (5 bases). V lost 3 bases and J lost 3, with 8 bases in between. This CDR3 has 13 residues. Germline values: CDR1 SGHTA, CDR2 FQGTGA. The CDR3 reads CASSLETDTEAFF. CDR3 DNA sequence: TGTGCCAGCAGCTTGGAGACAGACACTGAAGCTTTCTTT.

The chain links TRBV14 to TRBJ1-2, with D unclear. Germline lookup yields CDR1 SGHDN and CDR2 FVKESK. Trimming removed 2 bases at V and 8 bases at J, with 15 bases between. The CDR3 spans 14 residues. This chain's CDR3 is CASSQSKPGGGYTF. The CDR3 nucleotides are TGTGCCAGCAGCCAATCGAAGCCTGGAGGAGGCTACACCTTC.

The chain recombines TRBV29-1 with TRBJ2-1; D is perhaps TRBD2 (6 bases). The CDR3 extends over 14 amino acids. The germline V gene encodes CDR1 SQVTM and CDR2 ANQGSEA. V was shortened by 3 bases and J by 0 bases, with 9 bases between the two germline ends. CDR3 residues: CSVDGGSSYNEQFF. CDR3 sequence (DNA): TGCAGCGTTGATGGGGGGAGCTCCTACAATGAGCAGTTCTTC.

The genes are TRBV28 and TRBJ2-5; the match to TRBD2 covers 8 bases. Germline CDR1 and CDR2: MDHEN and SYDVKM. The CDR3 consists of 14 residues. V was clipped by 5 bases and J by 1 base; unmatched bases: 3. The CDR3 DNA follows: TGTGCCAGCAGTAGAGCGGGGGCCCAAGAGACCCAGTACTTC. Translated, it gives CASSRAGAQETQYF.

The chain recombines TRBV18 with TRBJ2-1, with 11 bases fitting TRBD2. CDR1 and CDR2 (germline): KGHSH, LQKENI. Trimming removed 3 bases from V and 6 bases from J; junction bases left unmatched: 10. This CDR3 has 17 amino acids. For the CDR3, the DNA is TGTGCCAGCTCACCTCTTATTAGCGGGGGGGCGTCCAATGAGCAGTTCTTC. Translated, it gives CASSPLISGGASNEQFF.

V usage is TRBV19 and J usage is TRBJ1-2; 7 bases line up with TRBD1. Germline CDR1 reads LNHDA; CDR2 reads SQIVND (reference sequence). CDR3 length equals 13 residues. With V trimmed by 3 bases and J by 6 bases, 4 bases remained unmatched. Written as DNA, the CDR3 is TGTGCCAGTAGTATGTCGACAGGGAATGGCTACACCTTC. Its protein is CASSMSTGNGYTF.

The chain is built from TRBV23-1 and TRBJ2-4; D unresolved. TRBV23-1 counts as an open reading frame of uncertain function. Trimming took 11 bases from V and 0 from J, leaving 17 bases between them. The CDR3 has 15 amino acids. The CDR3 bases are TGCGCCCCGATCAGTACCTCGCTAGCCAAAAACATTCAGTACTTC. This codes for CAPISTSLAKNIQYF.

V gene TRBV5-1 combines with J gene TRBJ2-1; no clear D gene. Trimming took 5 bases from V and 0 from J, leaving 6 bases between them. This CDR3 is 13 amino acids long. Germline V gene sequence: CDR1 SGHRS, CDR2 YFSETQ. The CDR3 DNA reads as TGCGCCAGCAGTATGAGCTCCTACAATGAGCAGTTCTTC. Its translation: CASSMSSYNEQFF. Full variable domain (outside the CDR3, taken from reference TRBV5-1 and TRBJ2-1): KAGVTQTPRYLIKTRGQQVTLSCSPISGHRSVSWYQQTPGQGLQFLFEYFSETQRNKGNFPGRFSGRQFSNSRSEMNVSTLELGDSALYLCASSMSSYNEQFFGPGTRLTVL.

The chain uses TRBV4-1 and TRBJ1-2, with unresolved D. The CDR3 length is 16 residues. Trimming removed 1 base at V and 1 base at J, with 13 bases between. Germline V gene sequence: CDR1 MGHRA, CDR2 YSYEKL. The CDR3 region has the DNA TGCGCCAGCAGCCAAGTTGGTACGGGTATTAACTATGGCTACACCTTC. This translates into CASSQVGTGINYGYTF.

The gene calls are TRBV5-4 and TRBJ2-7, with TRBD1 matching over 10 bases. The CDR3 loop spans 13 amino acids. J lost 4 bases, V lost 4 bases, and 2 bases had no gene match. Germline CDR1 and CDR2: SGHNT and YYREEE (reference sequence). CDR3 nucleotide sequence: TGTGCCAGCAGCCGGGACAGGGGTTACGAGCAGTACTTC. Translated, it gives CASSRDRGYEQYF.

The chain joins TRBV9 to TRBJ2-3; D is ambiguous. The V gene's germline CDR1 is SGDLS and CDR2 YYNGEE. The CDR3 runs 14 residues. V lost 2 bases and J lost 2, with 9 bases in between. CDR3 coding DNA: TGTGCCAGCAGCGTGGGCAGATTCACAGATACGCAGTATTTT. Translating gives CASSVGRFTDTQYF. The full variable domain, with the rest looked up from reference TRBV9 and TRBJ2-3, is DSGVTQTPKHLITATGQRVTLRCSPRSGDLSVYWYQQSLDQGLQFLIQYYNGEERAKGNILERFSAQQFPDLHSELNLSSLELGDSALYFCASSVGRFTDTQYFGPGTRLTVL.

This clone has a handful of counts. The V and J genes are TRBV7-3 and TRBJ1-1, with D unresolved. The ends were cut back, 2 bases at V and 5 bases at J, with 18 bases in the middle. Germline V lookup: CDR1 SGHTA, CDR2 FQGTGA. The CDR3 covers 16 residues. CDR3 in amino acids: CASSLVGGPSGTEAFF. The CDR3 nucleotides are TGTGCCAGCAGCTTAGTTGGAGGGCCCTCGGGGACTGAAGCTTTCTTT.